These 10 T cell receptor beta chains were sequenced from one sample in a study of T cell repertoires in cytomegalovirus infection. Using its own MiXCR run on the reads, TCRdb lists one record per CDR3 protein. This table has about 360,000 distinct CDR3 sequences, about a sixth appearing once. Sequencing was performed on PBMCs. These receptors were collected from a human donor in good health (CMV status not recorded). Some clones in this sample may be carry-over from other donors' samples.

This clonotype was counted ten times or more. The chain recombines TRBV7-2 with TRBJ2-7; 8 positions match TRBD2. V shed 5 bases, J shed 0 bases, and the junction held 9 bases outside the gene matches. Germline V gene sequence: CDR1 SGHTA, CDR2 FQGNSA. The CDR3 is made up of 16 amino acids. In DNA, the CDR3 is TGTGCCAGCAGCCAAAATAGCGGGGTCCCCTCCTACGAGCAGTACTTC. This gives the protein CASSQNSGVPSYEQYF.

This clonotype was detected many times. The genes are TRBV7-8 and TRBJ2-6; D is unclear. Germline V gene sequence: CDR1 SGHVS, CDR2 FQNEAQ. This CDR3 spans 18 amino acids. The ends were cut back, 3 bases at V and 4 bases at J, with 19 bases in the middle. The CDR3 reads CASSFRALLTLGANVLTF. CDR3 coding DNA: TGTGCCAGCAGCTTCCGGGCCCTCTTGACTCTGGGGGCCAACGTCCTGACTTTC.

This clonotype was seen many times. V is TRBV19 and J is TRBJ1-1; no clear D gene. Germline V gives CDR1 LNHDA, CDR2 SQIVND (reference sequence). Deletions cut 5 bases from V and 0 bases from J, with 16 bases between. CDR3 length: 16 amino acids. CDR3 sequence: CASSVYKEPMNTEAFF. The CDR3 DNA follows: TGTGCCAGTAGTGTATACAAGGAGCCCATGAACACTGAAGCTTTCTTT.

The CDR3 is CASSWLNSPLHF. CDR3 in DNA: TGTGCCAGCAGTTGGCTAAATTCACCCCTCCACTTT. The V call is TRBV5-6, the J call TRBJ1-6; D is unresolved. The V end was cut by 5 bases, the J end by 7 bases, with 7 bases between. The CDR3 sequence is 12 residues long. Germline V gives CDR1 SGHDT, CDR2 YYEEEE.

CDR3 DNA sequence: TGCGCCAGCAGCCCTCAGGGGGGTAATGAAGCTTTCTTT. Protein product: CASSPQGGNEAFF. The rearrangement joins TRBV4-1 to TRBJ1-1, with TRBD1 matching 7 bases. Germline-derived CDR1 and CDR2 are MGHRA and YSYEKL. This CDR3 contains 13 residues. V lost 4 bases to trimming and J lost 7 bases; unmatched junction nucleotides: 6.

In its sample, this clonotype was seen a few times. The chain has TRBV7-9 and TRBJ2-7; D may be TRBD2 (5 bases). V shed 6 bases and J shed 1 base, with 7 bases lying between them. This CDR3 comprises 12 residues. Germline V gives CDR1 SEHNR, CDR2 FQNEAQ (reference sequence). The CDR3 DNA reads as TGTGCCAGCAGACTAGGGTCCTACGAGCAGTACTTC. It yields the protein CASRLGSYEQYF.

This clonotype showed up many times. The chain joins TRBV12-3 or TRBV12-4 to TRBJ2-7, with D hard to call. This CDR3 has 14 amino acids. V lost 1 base to trimming and J lost 5 bases, with 12 bases between them. The CDR3 loop is CASSLGLLVHEQYF. Here the CDR3 DNA reads TGTGCCAGCAGTTTAGGTTTGCTAGTGCACGAGCAGTACTTC.

This clonotype was seen only a few times. The chain has TRBV20-1 and TRBJ2-5; 8 bases are a match to TRBD1. The V gene's germline CDR1 is DFQATT and CDR2 SNEGSKA (reference sequence). The CDR3 runs 15 residues. V shed 4 bases, J shed 7 bases, and the junction held 14 bases outside the gene matches. The CDR3 spells CSANEDRGRVGTQYF. CDR3 in DNA: TGCAGTGCTAACGAAGACAGGGGCAGAGTCGGGACCCAGTACTTC.

This clonotype was picked up a small number of times. The chain is built from TRBV7-2 and TRBJ1-2, with 10 bases that match TRBD1. This CDR3 has 15 amino acids. Trimming removed 4 bases from V and 5 bases from J; junction bases left unmatched: 7. CDR1 and CDR2 (germline): SGHTA, FQGNSA. The CDR3 loop reads CASSSSGTGVYGYTF. CDR3 in DNA: TGTGCCAGCAGCTCTTCCGGGACAGGGGTTTATGGCTACACCTTC.

At least ten counts were recorded for this clonotype. The chain joins TRBV7-2 to TRBJ1-1, with D possibly matching TRBD1 (5 bases). The CDR3 spans 14 residues. The V end lost 1 base, the J end lost 4 bases, and 10 bases lay between the germline ends. Germline V gene lookup returns CDR1 SGHTA and CDR2 FQGNSA. In nucleotides, the CDR3 is TGTGCCAGCAGCTTAGGTTGGGGGGGCACTGAAGCTTTCTTT. Amino acid sequence: CASSLGWGGTEAFF.